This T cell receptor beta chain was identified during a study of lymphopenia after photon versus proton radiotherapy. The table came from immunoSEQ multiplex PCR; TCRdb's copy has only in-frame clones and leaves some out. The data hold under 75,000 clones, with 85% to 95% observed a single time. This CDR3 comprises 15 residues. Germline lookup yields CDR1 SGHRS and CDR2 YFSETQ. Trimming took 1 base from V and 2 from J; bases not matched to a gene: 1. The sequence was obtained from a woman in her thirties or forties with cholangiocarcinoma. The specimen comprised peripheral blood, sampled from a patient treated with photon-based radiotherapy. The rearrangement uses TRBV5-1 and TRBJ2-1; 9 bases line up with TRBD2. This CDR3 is CASSLSGGPYNEQFF. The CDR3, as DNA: TGCGCCAGCAGCTTGAGCGGGGGGCCCTACAATGAGCAGTTCTTC.